This TCR beta chain was retrieved from a study of OX40 agonist ivuxolimab in advanced cancers. For the study in its entirety: Ivuxolimab was a fully human IgG2 agonistic monoclonal antibody targeting the costimulatory receptor OX40 (CD134). Of the roughly 54 dose-escalation patients, hepatocellular carcinoma was present in around 20, melanoma in approximately 15, renal cell carcinoma in 9 and head and neck cancer in 9. Intravenous ivuxolimab was administered to patients every 2 weeks at six dose levels: 0.01, 0.1, 0.3, 1.5, 3 and 10 mg/kg. The paper covers the monotherapy dose-escalation part of the phase I ivuxolimab trial, which included N of about 51 patients. Patients were allowed to have had prior anti-PD-1, anti-PD-L1 or anti-CTLA-4 therapy, and around 41% of the dose-escalation patients had previously received checkpoint inhibitors. Peripheral TCRbeta sequencing aimed to test whether ivuxolimab altered TCR sequence diversity and caused clonal T-cell expansion. In the dose-escalation cohort, more than 75% of patients were male, and the mean age was roughly 60 years, with a range of about 23 to 90. Partial responses occurred in three dose-escalation patients, of whom one had hepatocellular carcinoma and two had cutaneous melanoma.

A remark on this clone: No cognate antigen has been identified for it. No much larger clonotype is one base removed from it; base qualities were not supplied.

The trial excluded patients who had a history of autoimmune disease or who were on systemic immunosuppression. Peripheral blood for TCR sequencing was drawn from every dose cohort at baseline, at cycle 4 day 1 and at cycle 7 day 1. The samples were taken from a phase I, first-in-human, multicenter, open-label dose-escalation trial of ivuxolimab. Adults with locally advanced or metastatic melanoma, renal cell, hepatocellular, or head and neck squamous cell carcinoma were enrolled in the trial. Before TCR sequencing, CD4+ T cells and CD8+ T cells from peripheral blood were sorted into separate populations. Broad study findings and their caveats: After ivuxolimab, expanded clones were on average more numerous among CD8+ T cells than among CD4+ T cells. In the 0.1-3.0 mg/kg groups, partial responders were among the patients with the lowest normalized peripheral clonal expansion, particularly in CD8+ T cells. Low levels of normalized T-cell clonal expansion were also shown by some nonresponding patients. At doses of 0.1 to 3.0 mg/kg, clonal expansion of both CD4+ and CD8+ blood T cells was observed from baseline to week 6. Antigen specificity was not determined for the clonally expanded peripheral T cells.

Sequences MNHNS (CDR1) and SASEGT (CDR2) are obtained from the germline V gene. The CDR3 sequence holds 14 residues, the cysteine and phenylalanine included. Here the CDR3 DNA is all that survives: 42 bases in frame from base 1. Trimming leaves V shorter by 6 bases and J shorter by 2 bases, with the junction holding 7 bases beyond the gene matches. To sequence the TCRbeta CDR3 region, genomic DNA was isolated from the sorted cells. The immunoSEQ Assay was used for sequencing of TCRbeta CDR3 regions. Drawn from immuneACCESS, this table holds only the in-frame rearrangements with V and J called that TCRdb kept. Clones are partly lost; checked studies trace under half to an unresolved V gene and leave the rest unexplained. Across this sample there are about 40,000 clones, with 70% to 85% seen only once. Of the sample, 1.5% to 2% is held by the ten largest clones.

This specimen was CD4+ or CD8+ T cells sorted from blood, taken in a trial of the OX40 agonist ivuxolimab. The receptor was derived from an adult with an advanced solid tumor such as melanoma, head and neck, liver or kidney cancer. In this chain, TRBV6-1 is recombined with TRBJ2-7; TRBD1 aligns with 7 central bases. The nucleotide sequence is given as TGTGCCAGCAGCGACGACAGGGCTCCCTACGAGCAGTACTTC. Its protein reads: CASSDDRAPYEQYF.